The source of this T cell receptor (beta chain) is a study of blood T cell repertoires in COVID-19. The assay was immunoSEQ multiplex PCR, and TCRdb's table has in-frame clones only and misses some. This table has some 32,000 clones, about 90% appearing once. CDR1 is SGHAT and CDR2 is FQNNGV in the germline V gene. With 3 bases clipped from V and 6 bases from J, the junction kept 4 bases outside the gene matches. The CDR3 is 15 residues long. The receptor's source is a human donor in a cohort sampled during active COVID-19. Sequenced sample: peripheral blood. The chain has TRBV11-2 and TRBJ2-1, with 11 positions matching TRBD2. CDR3 DNA: TGTGCCAGCAGCTTGGGACTAGCGGCTTTCAATGAGCAGTTCTTC. Residues: CASSLGLAAFNEQFF.